These 12 T cell receptor beta chains came from one sample sequenced in a study of blood T cell repertoires in COVID-19. Sequenced by immunoSEQ multiplex PCR; TCRdb stores in-frame clones only, minus some. The sample gives a few hundred thousand clones, nearly 90% of which show up once; 1.8% is in the top ten. The sequenced material came from peripheral blood. The receptors derive from a woman under 40 with COVID-19, enrolled during active disease.

The rearrangement joins TRBV6-5 to TRBJ2-1; maybe TRBD2 (7 bases). The CDR3 sequence is 12 residues long. Germline-derived CDR1 and CDR2 are MNHEY and SVGAGI. V was shortened by 6 bases and J by 8 bases, with 11 bases between the two germline ends. CDR3 amino acids: CASSGGPHEQFF. The CDR3 region has the DNA TGTGCCAGCAGCGGGGGGCCCCATGAGCAGTTCTTC.

The V call is TRBV24-1, the J call TRBJ1-3; D might be TRBD1 (5 bases). The CDR3 length is 14 residues. CDR1 and CDR2 (germline): KGHDR, SFDVKD. The ends were cut back, 5 bases at V and 8 bases at J, with 15 bases in the middle. Written as DNA, the CDR3 is TGTGCCACCAGTGGCCCGCGGGGCGGGGACACCATATATTTT. As protein: CATSGPRGGDTIYF.

The chain couples TRBV10-2 to TRBJ2-3; 13 positions agree with TRBD2. Germline CDR1 WSHSY, CDR2 SAAADI. V dropped 6 bases and J dropped 4; count of bases not matched to a gene: 1. The CDR3 loop spans 14 amino acids. The CDR3 is CASRLAGGPDTQYF. The DNA of the CDR3 is TGCGCCAGCAGACTAGCGGGGGGGCCAGATACGCAGTATTTT.

The chain combines TRBV7-6 with TRBJ2-7; a possible D gene is TRBD2 (6 bases). The CDR3 loop spans 14 amino acids. V was clipped by 4 bases and J by 4 bases, with 14 bases between them. Germline CDR1 and CDR2: SGHVS and FNYEAQ. The CDR3 is CASSSGWGEYEQYV. As DNA, the CDR3 is TGTGCCAGCAGCTCCGGTTGGGGGGAATACGAGCAGTACGTC.

There are a few counts of this clone. The chain uses TRBV15 and TRBJ1-1; D ambiguous. Trimming took 0 bases from V and 1 from J, leaving 6 bases between them. Germline lookup yields CDR1 LNHNV and CDR2 YYDKDF (reference sequence). The CDR3 loop spans 14 amino acids. CDR3 coding DNA: TGTGCCACCAGCAGAGATTTGGCGAACACTGAAGCTTTCTTT. Translated, it gives CATSRDLANTEAFF.

V usage is TRBV10-3 and J usage is TRBJ2-5; 11 bases fit TRBD2. Germline CDR1 ENHRY, CDR2 SYGVKD. V was clipped by 8 bases and J by 2 bases; unmatched bases: 4. CDR3 length: 14 residues. The CDR3 region has the DNA TGTGCCATCGGGCCTAGCGGGGGGCAAGAGACCCAGTACTTC. Translation gives CAIGPSGGQETQYF.

V gene TRBV7-2 combines with J gene TRBJ2-5; 7 nucleotides agree with TRBD1. This CDR3 region has 12 residues. Germline V gene data show CDR1 as SGHTA and CDR2 as FQGNSA. J gave up 5 bases and V 6 bases, and 3 bases lay outside the gene matches. CDR3 sequence (DNA): TGTGCCAGCAGGCGACAGGGCGAGACCCAGTACTTC. Amino acids: CASRRQGETQYF.

J is TRBJ2-3 and V is TRBV27; 9 positions agree with TRBD1. Trimming removed 5 bases from V and 2 bases from J; junction bases left unmatched: 8. Germline V CDR1 and CDR2: MNHEY, SMNVEV (reference sequence). The CDR3 totals 16 residues. CDR3 protein: CASSGTGSGNTDTQYF. CDR3 sequence (DNA): TGTGCCAGCAGTGGGACAGGGTCCGGTAACACAGATACGCAGTATTTT.

This chain uses TRBV5-5 with TRBJ2-7; 8 nucleotides line up with TRBD1. The CDR3 has 15 residues. Germline V lookup: CDR1 SGHKS, CDR2 YYEKEE (reference sequence). The J segment lost 3 bases and the V segment lost 4 bases, leaving 9 bases of the junction unmatched. The CDR3 is CASSNADRGYYEQYF. CDR3 in DNA: TGTGCCAGCAGCAACGCTGACAGGGGTTACTACGAGCAGTACTTC.

This clone was recorded once. The chain employs TRBV3-1 (or the pseudogene TRBV3-2) and TRBJ2-5, with 7 bases identical to TRBD1. The CDR3 totals 14 residues. In germline, CDR1 is LGHDT, CDR2 YNNKEL (reference sequence). The junction had 3 bases not matched to a gene; V was cut back by 1 base and J by 4 bases. The CDR3 spells CASSQGGQIETQYF. CDR3 sequence (DNA): TGTGCCAGCAGCCAAGGGGGACAGATAGAGACCCAGTACTTC.

This clone was counted between two and nine times. This chain joins TRBV19 and TRBJ1-5, with TRBD1 matching 7 bases. The CDR3 extends over 15 amino acids. V trimming: 5 bases; J trimming: 5 bases; junction bases outside the gene matches: 9. Germline assignment: CDR1 LNHDA and CDR2 SQIVND (reference sequence). The CDR3 loop is CASSQQGFVHQPQHF. In DNA form, the CDR3 reads TGTGCCAGTAGTCAACAGGGGTTTGTGCATCAGCCCCAGCATTTT.

CDR3 DNA sequence: TGTGCCAGCAGCAATGGACAGGGGGCGTTTGATGGCTACACCTTC. Translated: CASSNGQGAFDGYTF. The chain couples TRBV9 to TRBJ1-2, with 11 bases matching TRBD1. Germline V CDR1 and CDR2: SGDLS, YYNGEE. This CDR3 spans 15 amino acids. Unmatched junction bases numbered 8, after V lost 4 bases and J lost 6 bases.